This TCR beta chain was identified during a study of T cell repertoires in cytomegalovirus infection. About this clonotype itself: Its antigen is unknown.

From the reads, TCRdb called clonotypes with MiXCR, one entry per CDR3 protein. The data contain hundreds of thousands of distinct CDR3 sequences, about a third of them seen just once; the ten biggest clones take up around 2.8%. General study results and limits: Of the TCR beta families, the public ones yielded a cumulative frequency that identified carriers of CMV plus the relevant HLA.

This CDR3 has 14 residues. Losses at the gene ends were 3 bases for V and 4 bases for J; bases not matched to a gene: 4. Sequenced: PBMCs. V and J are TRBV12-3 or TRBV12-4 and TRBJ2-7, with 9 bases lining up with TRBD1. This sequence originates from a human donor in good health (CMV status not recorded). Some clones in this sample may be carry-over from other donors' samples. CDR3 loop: CASSFRGQGYEQYF. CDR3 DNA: TGTGCCAGCAGTTTCAGGGGACAGGGTTACGAGCAGTACTTC.